The present T cell receptor (beta chain) was sequenced within a study of blood T cell repertoires in COVID-19 (dated by TCRdb to the early 2020s). A note on the overall study: Samples covering the acute and convalescent phases of COVID-19 were provided by collaborators in the United States, Italy and Spain. A de-identified subject ID, COVID-19 status, age in years and sex were almost always included in the sample metadata. The samples were drawn from two sources: the first 160 participants of the ongoing ImmuneRACE study, and over 950 subjects contributed by 6 global collaborators. A freely available public database, intended as a resource for researchers studying the immune response to SARS-CoV-2, is where the repertoires were released. The material from the prospective study consisted of cDNA or gDNA derived from T cells, B-cell-depleted T cells, or PBMCs. Deeply sampled blood TCRbeta repertoires from subjects exposed to, actively infected with, or recovered from COVID-19 were included in the dataset. Where available, HLA class I and class II types were taken from metadata supplied by the sample provider and were not determined by assay-based typing.

One collaborating source in Seattle enrolled patients while the patients were actively infected and followed the patients over time throughout the course of disease. Whole blood was collected in K2EDTA tubes by collaborating institutions according to the institutions' own protocols. For TCRbeta analysis, collaborator samples were shipped as frozen whole blood, as isolated PBMCs, or as DNA extracted from either sample type. Results the study describes overall, beyond this receptor: How much clinical and demographic metadata was included differed by source and by participant, and the metadata was provided uncurated.

TCRbeta CDR3 regions were amplified from genomic DNA by means of the immunoSEQ Assay, a bias-controlled multiplex PCR. Under the source paper's analysis protocol: The number of nucleated cells in each sample was estimated by amplification of reference gene primers within the assay. To quantify the absolute abundance of each unique TCRbeta CDR3 rearrangement, sequence reads were collapsed and filtered. Productive Simpson clonality was computed per sample as the square root of Simpson's diversity index over productive rearrangements. TCRdb limited this immuneACCESS table to in-frame rearrangements with V and J called. A share of clones is missing; checked studies link under half to unresolved V genes, and the rest is unexplained. V, J and clone size derive from that table, while D and trimming were established from the DNA sequence. This sample has a few hundred thousand clones in its table, and roughly 90% of those were observed once. About 2% of the sample is held by the ten biggest clonotypes.

About this clone itself: Its antigen is not yet known. No much larger clonotype is one base removed from it; base qualities were not supplied.

Relative to germline, V is missing 5 bases and J is missing 0 bases, with 5 bases of the junction outside any gene match. The CDR3, cysteine through phenylalanine, is 15 amino acids long. Left in the record is the CDR3 DNA by itself, 45 bases read in frame from the first base. The CDR1 and CDR2 encoded by the germline V gene are SGHTA and FQGNSA. This TCR was sampled from a woman in her fifties or sixties with COVID-19, enrolled during active disease. The chain joins TRBV7-2 to TRBJ1-1, with 8 bases in between that match TRBD1. Sequencing used peripheral blood. The CDR3 protein is CASSPPGGMNTEAFF. The DNA sequence is given as TGTGCCAGCAGCCCACCAGGGGGCATGAACACTGAAGCTTTCTTT. The reference TRBV7-2 and TRBJ1-1 proteins fill in what lies around the CDR3, so the full variable domain reads GAGVSQSPSNKVTEKGKDVELRCDPISGHTALYWYRQSLGQGLEFLIYFQGNSAPDKSGLPSDRFSAERTGGSVSTLTIQRTQQEDSAVYLCASSPPGGMNTEAFFGQGTRLTVV.